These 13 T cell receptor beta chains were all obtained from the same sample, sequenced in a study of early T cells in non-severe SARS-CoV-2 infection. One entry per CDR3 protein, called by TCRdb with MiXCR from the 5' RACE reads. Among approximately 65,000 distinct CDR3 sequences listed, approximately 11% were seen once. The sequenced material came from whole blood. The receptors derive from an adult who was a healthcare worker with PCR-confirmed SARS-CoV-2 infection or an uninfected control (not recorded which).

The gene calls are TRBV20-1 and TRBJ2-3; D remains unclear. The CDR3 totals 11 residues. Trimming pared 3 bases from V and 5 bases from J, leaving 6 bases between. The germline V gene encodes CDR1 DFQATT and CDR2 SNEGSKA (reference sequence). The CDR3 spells CSARQLDTQYF. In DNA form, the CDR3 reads TGCAGTGCTAGGCAATTAGATACGCAGTATTTT.

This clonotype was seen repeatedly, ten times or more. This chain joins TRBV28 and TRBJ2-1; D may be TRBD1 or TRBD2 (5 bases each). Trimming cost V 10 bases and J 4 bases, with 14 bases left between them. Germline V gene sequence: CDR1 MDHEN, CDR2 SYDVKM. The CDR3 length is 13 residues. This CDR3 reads CAIRDGNYNEQFF. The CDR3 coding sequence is TGTGCCATCCGGGACGGCAATTACAATGAGCAGTTCTTC.

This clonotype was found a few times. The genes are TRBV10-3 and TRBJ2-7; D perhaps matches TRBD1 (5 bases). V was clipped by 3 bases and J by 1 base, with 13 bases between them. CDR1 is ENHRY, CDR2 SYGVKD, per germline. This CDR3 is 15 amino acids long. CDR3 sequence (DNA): TGTGCCATCAGTGATAGACAGACAGTATCCTACGAGCAGTACTTC. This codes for CAISDRQTVSYEQYF.

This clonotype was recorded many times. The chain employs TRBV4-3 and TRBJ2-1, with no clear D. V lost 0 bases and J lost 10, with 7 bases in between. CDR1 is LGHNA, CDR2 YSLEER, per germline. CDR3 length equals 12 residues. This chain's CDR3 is CASSQDWVEQFF. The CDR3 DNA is TGCGCCAGCAGCCAAGACTGGGTGGAGCAGTTCTTC.

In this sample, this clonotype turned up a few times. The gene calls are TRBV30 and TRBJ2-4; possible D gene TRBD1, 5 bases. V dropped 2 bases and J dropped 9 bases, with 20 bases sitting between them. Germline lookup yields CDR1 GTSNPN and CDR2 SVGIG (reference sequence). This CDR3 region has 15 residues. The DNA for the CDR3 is TGTGCCTGGAGTTTAAGGGGCGCGTTGGGTGGCATTCAGTACTTC. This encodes CAWSLRGALGGIQYF. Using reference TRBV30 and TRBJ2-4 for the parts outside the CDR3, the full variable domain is SQTIHQWPATLVQPVGSPLSLECTVEGTSNPNLYWYRQAAGRGLQLLFYSVGIGQISSEVPQNLSASRPQDRQFILSSKKLLLSDSGFYLCAWSLRGALGGIQYFGAGTRLSVL.

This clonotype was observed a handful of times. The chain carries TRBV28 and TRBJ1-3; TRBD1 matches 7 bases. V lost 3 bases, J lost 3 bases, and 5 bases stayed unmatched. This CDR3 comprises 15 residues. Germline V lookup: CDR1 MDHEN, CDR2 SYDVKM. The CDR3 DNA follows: TGTGCCAGCAGTTTCGACAGGGCGAGTGGAAACACCATATATTTT. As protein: CASSFDRASGNTIYF.

The DNA for the CDR3 is TGTGCCAGCTCCCGAAGCGGGATCAACACAGATACGCAGTATTTT. It specifies CASSRSGINTDTQYF. The chain joins TRBV5-4 to TRBJ2-3; TRBD2 matches 7 bases. The germline V gene has CDR1 SGHNT and CDR2 YYREEE (reference sequence). Trimming removed 7 bases from V and 2 bases from J; junction bases left unmatched: 10. The CDR3 totals 15 residues. Looking up the rest from reference TRBV5-4 and TRBJ2-3 gives the full variable domain: ETGVTQSPTHLIKTRGQQVTLRCSSQSGHNTVSWYQQALGQGPQFIFQYYREEENGRGNFPPRFSGLQFPNYSSELNVNALELDDSALYLCASSRSGINTDTQYFGPGTRLTVL.

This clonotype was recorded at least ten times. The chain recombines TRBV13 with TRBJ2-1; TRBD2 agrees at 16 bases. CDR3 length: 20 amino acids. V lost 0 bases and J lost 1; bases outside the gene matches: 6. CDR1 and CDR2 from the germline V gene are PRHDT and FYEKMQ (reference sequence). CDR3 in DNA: TGTGCCAGCAGCTTAGGAGCGGGGACTAGCGGGAGGGGGTCCTACAATGAGCAGTTCTTC. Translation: CASSLGAGTSGRGSYNEQFF.

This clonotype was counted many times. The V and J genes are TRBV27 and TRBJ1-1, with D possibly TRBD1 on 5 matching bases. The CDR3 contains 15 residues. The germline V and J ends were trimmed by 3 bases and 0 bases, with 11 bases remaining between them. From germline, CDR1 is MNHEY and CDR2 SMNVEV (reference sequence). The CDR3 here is CASSLAGLLNTEAFF. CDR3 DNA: TGTGCCAGCAGTTTGGCAGGGCTGCTGAACACTGAAGCTTTCTTT.

The DNA of the CDR3 is TGTGCCAGCAGTTTATCTGGCAGGGGGCACGATAATTCACCCCTCCACTTT. Amino acids: CASSLSGRGHDNSPLHF. The chain is built from TRBV28 and TRBJ1-6, with TRBD1 identical over 8 bases. The CDR3 covers 17 residues. V shed 1 base, J shed 5 bases, and the junction held 7 bases outside the gene matches. Germline V gene data show CDR1 as MDHEN and CDR2 as SYDVKM.

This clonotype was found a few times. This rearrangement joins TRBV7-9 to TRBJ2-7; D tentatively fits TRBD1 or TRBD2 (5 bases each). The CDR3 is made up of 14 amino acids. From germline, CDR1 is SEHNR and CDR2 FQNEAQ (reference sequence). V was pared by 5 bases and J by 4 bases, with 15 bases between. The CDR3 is CASSRDGGLYEQYF. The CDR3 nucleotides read TGTGCCAGCAGCCGGGACGGAGGATTATACGAGCAGTACTTC.

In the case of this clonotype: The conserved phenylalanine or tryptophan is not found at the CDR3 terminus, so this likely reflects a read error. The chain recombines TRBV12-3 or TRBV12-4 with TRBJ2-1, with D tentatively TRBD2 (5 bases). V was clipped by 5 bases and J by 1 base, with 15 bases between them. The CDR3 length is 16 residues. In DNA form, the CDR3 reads TGTGCCAGCAGTCTTTCGGGGAGACCTTCCTACAATGAGCAGTTCTTG. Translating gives CASSLSGRPSYNEQFL.

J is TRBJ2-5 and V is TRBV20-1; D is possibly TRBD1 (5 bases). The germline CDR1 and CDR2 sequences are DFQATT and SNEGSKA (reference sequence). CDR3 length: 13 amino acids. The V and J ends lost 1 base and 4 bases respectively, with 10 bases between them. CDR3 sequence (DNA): TGCAGTGCTAGAGGGGGCTATGGAGAGACCCAGTACTTC. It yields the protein CSARGGYGETQYF.